Each of the 30 T cell receptor beta chains below was sequenced from the same sample in a study of blood T cell repertoires in COVID-19. TCRdb's copy holds only in-frame clones and misses some; the assay was immunoSEQ multiplex PCR. The data contain about 480,000 clones, roughly nine tenths of them seen just once; the ten biggest clones take up roughly 1.8%. The material sequenced was PBMCs or T cells enriched from blood (not recorded which). The receptors here all came from a young woman with acute COVID-19.

V is TRBV7-9 and J is TRBJ1-4; 7 nucleotides line up with TRBD1. Germline V gene sequence: CDR1 SEHNR, CDR2 FQNEAQ (reference sequence). The CDR3 runs 18 residues. V lost 2 bases to trimming and J lost 8 bases; unmatched junction nucleotides: 17. The CDR3 nucleotides are TGTGCCAGCAGCTTAACCGACAGGGAGCCAGGAAAAGAAGAAAAACTGTTTTTT. Amino acids: CASSLTDREPGKEEKLFF. Filled out from reference TRBV7-9 and TRBJ1-4, the complete variable domain reads DTGVSQNPRHKITKRGQNVTFRCDPISEHNRLYWYRQTLGQGPEFLTYFQNEAQLEKSRLLSDRFSAERPKGSFSTLEIQRTEQGDSAMYLCASSLTDREPGKEEKLFFGSGTQLSVL.

J is TRBJ2-2 and V is TRBV4-2; 7 bases align to TRBD1. V dropped 0 bases and J dropped 5; count of bases not matched to a gene: 6. Germline V CDR1 and CDR2: LGHNA, YNFKEQ. The CDR3 totals 16 residues. DNA of the CDR3: TGTGCCAGCAGCCAAGATCATAAGGGGGCGACCGGGGAGCTGTTTTTT. It is translated as CASSQDHKGATGELFF.

The sample holds one count of this clone. The J gene is TRBJ2-4, the V gene TRBV7-8, with 16 bases lining up with TRBD2. The CDR3 is 18 residues long. Germline-derived CDR1 and CDR2 are SGHVS and FQNEAQ. V was pared by 5 bases and J by 3 bases, with 7 bases of the junction left unmatched. For the CDR3, the DNA is TGTGCCAGCAGCATCCCGGGACTAGCGGGAGGGCTCAAAAACATTCAGTACTTC. Translated: CASSIPGLAGGLKNIQYF.

The V gene is TRBV11-3, the J gene TRBJ2-7; D remains ambiguous. This CDR3 is built from 13 residues. The germline V gene has CDR1 SGHNT and CDR2 YENEEA. V was cut by 1 base and J by 4 bases, with 8 bases left in between. The DNA for the CDR3 is TGTGCCAGCAGCTTAGGGGCAGTTTACGAGCAGTACTTC. Protein sequence: CASSLGAVYEQYF.

CDR3 in amino acids: CASSIRDRDEAQHF. Written as DNA, the CDR3 is TGTGCCAGTAGTATCCGGGACAGGGATGAGGCCCAGCATTTT. This chain links TRBV19 with TRBJ1-5, with 9 bases lining up with TRBD1. With 3 bases clipped from V and 11 bases from J, the junction kept 8 bases outside the gene matches. The CDR3 is made up of 14 amino acids. From germline, CDR1 is LNHDA and CDR2 SQIVND (reference sequence).

The chain recombines TRBV2 with TRBJ1-3, with TRBD1 identical over 7 bases. V lost 6 bases to trimming and J lost 5 bases; unmatched junction nucleotides: 13. The CDR3 is made up of 16 amino acids. In germline, CDR1 is SNHLY, CDR2 FYNNEI. CDR3 region: CASSQGWGQLRNTIYF. The CDR3 DNA reads TGTGCCAGCAGCCAAGGGTGGGGACAGTTGCGAAACACCATATATTTT. The variable domain in full, completed from reference TRBV2 and TRBJ1-3, reads EPEVTQTPSHQVTQMGQEVILRCVPISNHLYFYWYRQILGQKVEFLVSFYNNEISEKSEIFDDQFSVERPDGSNFTLKIRSTKLEDSAMYFCASSQGWGQLRNTIYFGEGSWLTVV.

The chain's CDR3 is CAISESVLPRDTGELFF. The CDR3 nucleotides are TGTGCCATCAGTGAGTCCGTTCTGCCCCGAGACACCGGGGAGCTGTTTTTT. The rearrangement joins TRBV10-3 to TRBJ2-2; D remains unclear. The CDR3 sequence is 17 residues long. V gave up 0 bases and J gave up 3 bases, with 14 bases separating them. Germline assignment: CDR1 ENHRY and CDR2 SYGVKD.

This chain connects TRBV5-1 to TRBJ1-1; the D is unclear. The CDR3 is 13 amino acids. The V gene's germline CDR1 is SGHRS and CDR2 YFSETQ. Trimming left V 2 bases short and J 6 bases short, with 11 bases between. The CDR3 DNA sequence: TGCGCCAGCAGCTTTGCGGGTGAGTCTGAAGCTTTCTTT. This codes for CASSFAGESEAFF.

The chain couples TRBV11-2 to TRBJ1-6; 7 bases are a match to TRBD1. Losses at the gene ends were 1 base for V and 4 bases for J; bases not matched to a gene: 1. The CDR3 contains 15 residues. Germline V gives CDR1 SGHAT, CDR2 FQNNGV. CDR3 sequence reads: CASSLGDRYNSPLHF. CDR3 bases: TGTGCCAGCAGCTTAGGGGACAGATATAATTCACCCCTCCACTTT.

This chain links TRBV2 with TRBJ2-1; 11 positions agree with TRBD1. Germline loops: CDR1 SNHLY, CDR2 FYNNEI. Losses at the gene ends were 9 bases for V and 9 bases for J; bases not matched to a gene: 13. The CDR3 runs to 15 residues. The CDR3 bases are TGTGCCAGGGGGACCGGGACAGGGGGTATTGGTGAGCAGTTCTTC. Residues: CARGTGTGGIGEQFF.

This sequence joins TRBV9 and TRBJ2-1; 9 bases match TRBD2. J gave up 3 bases and V 1 base, and 2 bases lay outside the gene matches. Per germline, CDR1 SGDLS and CDR2 YYNGEE. The length of the CDR3 is 15 residues. CDR3 sequence (DNA): TGTGCCAGCAGCGTATCTAGCGGGATCTACAATGAGCAGTTCTTC. Its protein product is CASSVSSGIYNEQFF.

The chain is built from TRBV3-1 (or the pseudogene TRBV3-2) and TRBJ1-2; D is undetermined. Germline V lookup: CDR1 LGHDT, CDR2 YNNKEL (reference sequence). The V end lost 2 bases, the J end lost 5 bases, and 15 bases lay between the germline ends. This CDR3 is built from 15 residues. In DNA, the CDR3 is TGTGCCAGCAGCCAAATGTACCCCGTCACATATGGCTACACCTTC. This gives the protein CASSQMYPVTYGYTF.

V usage is TRBV28 and J usage is TRBJ2-3; 13 bases are shared with TRBD2. Germline CDR1 MDHEN, CDR2 SYDVKM. V gave up 5 bases and J gave up 0 bases; unmatched junction bases: 14. This CDR3 has 20 residues. For the CDR3, the DNA is TGTGCCAGCAGTCCATCGCCCGGGACTAGCGGGACGGAGAGCACAGATACGCAGTATTTT. Translation gives CASSPSPGTSGTESTDTQYF.

The V call is TRBV18, the J call TRBJ1-1; D not certain. The V gene lost 1 base and the J gene lost 1 base, with 10 bases spanning the gap. The CDR3 runs to 15 residues. The germline CDR1 and CDR2 sequences are KGHSH and LQKENI. The CDR3 protein is CASSPRLQKNTEAFF. CDR3 in DNA: TGTGCCAGCTCACCACGGTTGCAGAAGAACACTGAAGCTTTCTTT.

This chain links TRBV7-9 with TRBJ2-1, with TRBD2 matching 10 bases. The CDR3 is 15 residues long. Looked up from germline, CDR1 is SEHNR and CDR2 is FQNEAQ (reference sequence). J gave up 8 bases and V 2 bases, and 6 bases lay outside the gene matches. CDR3: CASSLSSGGSYEQFF. The CDR3 bases are TGTGCCAGCAGCTTATCTAGCGGGGGTAGTTATGAGCAGTTCTTC.

This sequence joins TRBV10-2 and TRBJ2-1; 11 nucleotides line up with TRBD2. V shed 0 bases and J 12 bases; nucleotides not matched to a gene: 4. The germline V gene encodes CDR1 WSHSY and CDR2 SAAADI. The CDR3 runs 14 residues. In DNA, the CDR3 is TGCGCCAGCAGTGAGTCGGGACTAGCGGCTAGGCAGTTCTTC. It encodes CASSESGLAARQFF.

V gene TRBV28 combines with J gene TRBJ2-7, with TRBD1 matching over 8 bases. CDR3 size: 16 residues. The V gene's germline CDR1 is MDHEN and CDR2 SYDVKM. V lost 3 bases and J lost 3; bases outside the gene matches: 10. The CDR3 loop reads CASSLRPGQGSYEQYF. The CDR3 nucleotides are TGTGCCAGCAGTTTGAGGCCCGGACAGGGAAGCTACGAGCAGTACTTC. Full variable domain (rest looked up from reference TRBV28 and TRBJ2-7): DVKVTQSSRYLVKRTGEKVFLECVQDMDHENMFWYRQDPGLGLRLIYFSYDVKMKEKGDIPEGYSVSREKKERFSLILESASTNQTSMYLCASSLRPGQGSYEQYFGPGTRLTVT.

The V gene is TRBV5-4, the J gene TRBJ2-7; perhaps TRBD2 as D (5 bases). V lost 2 bases to trimming and J lost 2 bases, with 17 bases between them. This CDR3 is built from 16 residues. Germline V gene sequence: CDR1 SGHNT, CDR2 YYREEE (reference sequence). CDR3 nucleotide sequence: TGTGCCAGCAGCTTAGTCGGGGAGACGCCAGCCTACGAGCAGTACTTC. The encoded protein is CASSLVGETPAYEQYF.

The chain uses TRBV5-4 and TRBJ2-1; 7 nucleotides line up with TRBD2. This CDR3 is 14 amino acids long. CDR1 and CDR2 (germline): SGHNT, YYREEE (reference sequence). The J segment lost 6 bases and the V segment lost 1 base, leaving 4 bases of the junction unmatched. CDR3 coding DNA: TGTGCCAGCAGCTTGCTAGCGGCTCTCAATGAGCAGTTCTTC. It translates to CASSLLAALNEQFF.

Note on this clone: This sample also contains other DNA sequences that code for the same CDR3. V usage is TRBV5-1 and J usage is TRBJ2-5; D may be TRBD1 (7 bases). Germline loops: CDR1 SGHRS, CDR2 YFSETQ. The V end lost 4 bases, the J end lost 5 bases, and 9 bases lay between the germline ends. This CDR3 has 12 amino acids. CDR3 in DNA: TGCGCCAGCAGCCCAGGGGGGGAGACCCAGTACTTC. Translated, it gives CASSPGGETQYF.

The chain is built from TRBV3-1 (or the pseudogene TRBV3-2) and TRBJ2-7; 7 nucleotides line up with TRBD1. Germline V gene lookup returns CDR1 LGHDT and CDR2 YNNKEL (reference sequence). The CDR3 is 16 residues long. The V segment lost 0 bases and the J segment 3 bases; nucleotides outside the gene matches: 8. The CDR3 region has the DNA TGTGCCAGCAGCCAAGATCTAACAGGGGAAAACTACGAGCAGTACTTC. Translation gives CASSQDLTGENYEQYF.

This sequence joins TRBV4-1 and TRBJ1-5; 7 bases fit TRBD1. Trimming cost V 2 bases and J 3 bases; bases outside gene matches: 7. The CDR3 is 16 amino acids. Germline values: CDR1 MGHRA, CDR2 YSYEKL. CDR3 in amino acids: CASSQTQGSYNQPQHF. The CDR3 DNA sequence: TGCGCCAGCAGCCAAACACAGGGGTCTTACAATCAGCCCCAGCATTTT.

The V call is TRBV18, the J call TRBJ2-7; possibly TRBD2 for D (6 bases). Looked up from germline, CDR1 is KGHSH and CDR2 is LQKENI. Trimming removed 6 bases from V and 4 bases from J, with 10 bases in between. The CDR3 covers 12 residues. DNA for the CDR3: TGTGCCAGCTCGATAGCGGAATACGAGCAGTACTTC. It translates to CASSIAEYEQYF.

This chain joins TRBV7-2 and TRBJ1-5, with D perhaps TRBD1 (6 bases). The V end lost 5 bases, the J end lost 6 bases, and 17 bases lay between the germline ends. CDR1 is SGHTA, CDR2 FQGNSA, per germline. CDR3 length: 15 amino acids. CDR3 in amino acids: CASSVSRTDIQPQHF. The CDR3 DNA reads TGTGCCAGCAGCGTAAGTAGGACAGACATTCAGCCCCAGCATTTT.

The gene calls are TRBV6-1 and TRBJ1-2; D possibly corresponds to TRBD1 (6 bases). In germline, CDR1 is MNHNS, CDR2 SASEGT. The ends were cut back, 0 bases at V and 7 bases at J, with 12 bases in the middle. CDR3 length: 14 residues. CDR3 in amino acids: CASSEAGGGLGYTF. The CDR3 nucleotides are TGTGCCAGCAGTGAAGCAGGGGGGGGCCTTGGCTACACCTTC.

The chain joins TRBV19 to TRBJ2-1; 9 nucleotides align to TRBD1. CDR1 is LNHDA, CDR2 SQIVND, per germline (reference sequence). The CDR3 is 15 amino acids. After removal of 3 bases from V and 7 bases from J, the junction contained 7 bases not matched to a gene. CDR3 DNA sequence: TGTGCCAGTAGTATGGGGACAGGGTATAGGAATGAGCAGTTCTTC. Translating gives CASSMGTGYRNEQFF.

The J gene is TRBJ1-5, the V gene TRBV7-2; 7 bases align to TRBD1. Per the germline V gene, CDR1 is SGHTA and CDR2 is FQGNSA. V gave up 5 bases and J gave up 4 bases; unmatched junction bases: 2. This CDR3 is 13 amino acids long. CDR3 nucleotide sequence: TGTGCCAGCAGCCCAGGGGGGAATCAGCCCCAGCATTTT. Translation gives CASSPGGNQPQHF.

This clone has a handful of counts. The genes are TRBV4-1 and TRBJ2-1; tentative D call: TRBD2 (6 bases). CDR3 length: 16 amino acids. The germline V gene has CDR1 MGHRA and CDR2 YSYEKL. The V and J ends lost 1 base and 1 base respectively, with 11 bases between them. CDR3 residues: CASSQGSLASYNEQFF. The CDR3 DNA reads TGCGCCAGCAGCCAAGGGTCCCTAGCGTCCTACAATGAGCAGTTCTTC.

This clone has more than one count but fewer than ten. The chain uses TRBV7-2 and TRBJ2-5; the match to TRBD2 covers 8 bases. Germline loops: CDR1 SGHTA, CDR2 FQGNSA. This CDR3 has 15 amino acids. V lost 6 bases and J lost 5; bases outside the gene matches: 11. CDR3 DNA: TGTGCCAGCAGTAGAACCGGGACTAGGGGGGAGACCCAGTACTTC. Protein: CASSRTGTRGETQYF.

The rearrangement links TRBV29-1 to TRBJ1-2, with TRBD1 as a possible D gene (5 bases). Germline CDR1 SQVTM, CDR2 ANQGSEA. The CDR3 sequence is 13 residues long. Trimming removed 7 bases at V and 7 bases at J, with 19 bases between. Here the CDR3 reads CSGSTGLTTGYTF. In nucleotides, the CDR3 is TGCAGCGGGTCAACGGGACTCACGACTGGCTACACCTTC.